The 3 T cell receptor beta chains presented below share a single source sample, sequenced in a study of cytomegalovirus exposure and HLA in healthy donors. 60 Vbeta and 13 Jbeta primers were used in PCR. Assay used: immunoSEQ multiplex PCR; TCRdb lists only in-frame clones, some missing. This table holds 95,000 to 110,000 clones. The sequenced sample consisted of PBMCs. Receptor source: a man aged 40-49 years in good health and CMV-seronegative.

The rearrangement links TRBV27 to TRBJ2-7, with D possibly TRBD1 on 6 matching bases. V shed 7 bases and J shed 6 bases, with 16 bases lying between them. CDR1 MNHEY and CDR2 SMNVEV come from the germline V gene (reference sequence). The CDR3 runs to 13 residues. The chain's CDR3 is CASTGMQGGEQYF. The CDR3 region has the DNA TGTGCCAGCACAGGGATGCAAGGGGGCGAGCAGTACTTC.

V is TRBV4-3 and J is TRBJ2-7, with 7 bases identical to TRBD1. Losses at the gene ends were 0 bases for V and 2 bases for J; bases not matched to a gene: 4. Germline V gene lookup returns CDR1 LGHNA and CDR2 YSLEER. There are 15 residues in the CDR3. CDR3 loop: CASSQEARGTYEQYF. DNA for the CDR3: TGCGCCAGCAGCCAAGAAGCCAGGGGGACCTACGAGCAGTACTTC.

The chain recombines TRBV11-2 with TRBJ1-2, with 9 bases that match TRBD1. The germline V gene has CDR1 SGHAT and CDR2 FQNNGV. The ends lost 1 base at V and 2 bases at J; junction bases unmatched: 14. The CDR3 sequence is 19 residues long. The CDR3 here is CASSLVKSPTGGSNYGYTF. Here the CDR3 DNA reads TGTGCCAGCAGCTTAGTTAAGTCCCCGACAGGGGGATCAAACTATGGCTACACCTTC.